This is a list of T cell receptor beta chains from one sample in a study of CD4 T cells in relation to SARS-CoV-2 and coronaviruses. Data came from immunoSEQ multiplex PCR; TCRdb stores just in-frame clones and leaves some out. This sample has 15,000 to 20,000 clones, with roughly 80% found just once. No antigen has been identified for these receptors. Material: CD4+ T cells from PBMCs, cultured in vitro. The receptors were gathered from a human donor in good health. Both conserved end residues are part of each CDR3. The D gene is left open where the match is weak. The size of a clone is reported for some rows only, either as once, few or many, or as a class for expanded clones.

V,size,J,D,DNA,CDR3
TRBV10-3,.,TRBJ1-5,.,TGTGCCATCAGTGAGTCTGGAGGGGCCAATCAGCCCCAGCATTTT,CAISESGGANQPQHF
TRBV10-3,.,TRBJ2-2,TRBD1,TGTGCCATCAGTGCCCGGGACAGGGGGACCGGGGAGCTGTTTTTT,CAISARDRGTGELFF
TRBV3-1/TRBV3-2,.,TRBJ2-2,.,TGTGCCAGCAGCCATGCGGACACCGGGGAGCTGTTTTTT,CASSHADTGELFF
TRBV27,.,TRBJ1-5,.,TGTGCCAGCAGCCCCGACGGAGAGGGCAATCAGCCCCAGCATTTT,CASSPDGEGNQPQHF
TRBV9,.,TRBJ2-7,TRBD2,TGTGCCAGCAGCGTTAGAGCACTAGCGGGGGCCTACGAGCAGTACTTC,CASSVRALAGAYEQYF
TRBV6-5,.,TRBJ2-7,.,TGTGCCAGCAGACAGACCCTGTTGGTCTACGAGCAGTACTTC,CASRQTLLVYEQYF
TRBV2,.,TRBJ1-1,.,TGTGCCAGCGGGATGGGACAGAACACTGAAGCTTTCTTT,CASGMGQNTEAFF
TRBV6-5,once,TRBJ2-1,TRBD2,TGTGCCAGCAGTTACTCCCTAGCGGGAACCTACAATGAGCAGTTCTTC,CASSYSLAGTYNEQFF
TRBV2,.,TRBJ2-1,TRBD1,TGTGCCAGCAGAAACAGGGGGACCTACAATGAGCAGTTCTTC,CASRNRGTYNEQFF
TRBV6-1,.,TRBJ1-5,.,TGTGCCAGCAGTGACGGTAATCAGCCCCAGCATTTT,CASSDGNQPQHF
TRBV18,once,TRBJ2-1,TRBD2,TGTGCCAGCTCACCAACTACCGGGACTAGCTCCTACAATGAGCAGTTCTTC,CASSPTTGTSSYNEQFF
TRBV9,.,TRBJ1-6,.,TGTGCCAGCAGCGTAGGTACAGTAGGAAACTCACCCCTCCACTTT,CASSVGTVGNSPLHF
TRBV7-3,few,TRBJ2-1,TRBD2,TGTGCCAGCAGCTTAAGGGGACTAGAGTACAATGAGCAGTTCTTC,CASSLRGLEYNEQFF
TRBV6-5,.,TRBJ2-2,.,TGTGCCAGCAGTTACCAGGGCGGCGCCGGGGAGCTGTTTTTT,CASSYQGGAGELFF
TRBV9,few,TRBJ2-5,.,TGTGCCAGCAGCGTAGTGGCAGGGAGTCAAGAGACCCAGTACTTC,CASSVVAGSQETQYF
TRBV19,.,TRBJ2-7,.,TGTGCCAGTAGTAATGGACGAGGCTCCTACGAGCAGTACTTC,CASSNGRGSYEQYF
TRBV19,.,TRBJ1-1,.,TGTGCCAGTAGTCCACAGGGTGGGAACACTGAAGCTTTCTTT,CASSPQGGNTEAFF
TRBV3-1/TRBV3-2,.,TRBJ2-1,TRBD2,TGTGCCAGCAGCCAAATCTTCCGGCTAGCGGGAATATACAATGAGCAGTTCTTC,CASSQIFRLAGIYNEQFF
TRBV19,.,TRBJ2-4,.,TGTGCCAGTAGTATTTTAGCCAAAAACATTCAGTACTTC,CASSILAKNIQYF
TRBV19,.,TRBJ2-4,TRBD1,TGTGCCAGTAGTTCCGGACAGGGGATTGCCATTCAGTACTTC,CASSSGQGIAIQYF
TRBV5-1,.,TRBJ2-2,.,TGCGCCAGCAGCTTGGCCTCGGAATTGATCACCGGGGAGCTGTTTTTT,CASSLASELITGELFF
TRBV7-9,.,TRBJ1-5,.,TGTGCCAGCAGCATAGACAGGATCAATCAGCCCCAGCATTTT,CASSIDRINQPQHF
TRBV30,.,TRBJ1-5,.,TGTGCCTGGAGTGTCTCGGTCAGCGGGAGTCAGCCCCAGCATTTT,CAWSVSVSGSQPQHF
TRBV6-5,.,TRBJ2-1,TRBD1,TGTGCCAGCGTTCTAGGGACAGGACCCTACAATGAGCAGTTCTTC,CASVLGTGPYNEQFF
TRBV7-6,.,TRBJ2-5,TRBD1,TGTGCCAGCAGCGGGGGGACAGGGCTAGGACAGACCCAGTACTTC,CASSGGTGLGQTQYF
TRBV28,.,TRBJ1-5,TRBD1,TGTGCCAGCAGCCCCGGGACAGGGTATCAGCCCCAGCATTTT,CASSPGTGYQPQHF
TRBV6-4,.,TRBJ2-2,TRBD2,TGTGCCAGCAGTCGCACTAGCGGGACCACCGGGGAGCTGTTTTTT,CASSRTSGTTGELFF
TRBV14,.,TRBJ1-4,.,TGTGCCAGCAGCATGACAGATCCTAATGAAAAACTGTTTTTT,CASSMTDPNEKLFF
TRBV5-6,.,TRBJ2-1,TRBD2,TGTGCCAGCAGCCCTGTTAGCGGGGGCTCCTACAATGAGCAGTTCTTC,CASSPVSGGSYNEQFF
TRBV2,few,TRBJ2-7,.,TGTGCCAGCTCGGGACACAGGGATGGGTACGAGCAGTACTTC,CASSGHRDGYEQYF
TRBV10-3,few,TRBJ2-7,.,TGTGCCATCGCAACGGGAGACGCCTACGAGCAGTACTTC,CAIATGDAYEQYF
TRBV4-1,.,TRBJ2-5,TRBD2,TGCGCCAGCAGCCAAGTAGCGGGAGGGGCTAGTGGGCCTCAAGAGACCCAGTACTTC,CASSQVAGGASGPQETQYF
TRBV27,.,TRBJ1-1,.,TGTGCCACCTGTTCCACCCCCTGGGACACTGAAGCTTTCTTT,CATCSTPWDTEAFF
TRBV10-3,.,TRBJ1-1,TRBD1,TGTGCCATCAGTGAGTCAGTGGGACAGGGGTACACTGAAGCTTTCTTT,CAISESVGQGYTEAFF
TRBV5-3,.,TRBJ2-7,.,TGTGCCAGAAGCTTGTTACCCTATAAGGGGTACTTC,CARSLLPYKGYF
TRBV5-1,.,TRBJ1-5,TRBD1,TGCGCCAGCAGCTTGGGGGTGGCAGGGGGCGGGCAGCCCCAGCATTTT,CASSLGVAGGGQPQHF
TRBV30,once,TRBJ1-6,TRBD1,TGTGCCTGGAGTGTCGTAGACAGGGATAATTCACCCCTCCACTTT,CAWSVVDRDNSPLHF
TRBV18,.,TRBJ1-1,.,TGTGCCAGCTCACCCGTAGGGCGGAGGAACACTGAAGCTTTCTTT,CASSPVGRRNTEAFF
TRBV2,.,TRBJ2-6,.,TGTGCCAGCAGTGCAGGGATCTCTGGGGCCAACGTCCTGACTTTC,CASSAGISGANVLTF
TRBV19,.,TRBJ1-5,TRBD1,TGTGCCAGTAGTATCCCTGGACAGGTCCTTATCAATCAGCCCCAGCATTTT,CASSIPGQVLINQPQHF
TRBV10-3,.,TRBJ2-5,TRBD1,TGTGCCATCAGTGTTCGGTCGGGACAGACGGAGACCCAGTACTTC,CAISVRSGQTETQYF
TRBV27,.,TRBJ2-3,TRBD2,TGTGCCAGCAGTAAAAATAGCGGGAGGGGGGTAGATACGCAGTATTTT,CASSKNSGRGVDTQYF